The 9 T cell receptor beta chains presented below share a single source sample, sequenced in a study of graft-versus-host responses after intestinal transplantation. Only in-frame clones appear in the TCRdb table, and some are missing; sequencing was by immunoSEQ multiplex PCR. The sample has 12,000 to 15,000 clones, roughly 28% seen once. The specimen comprised alloreactive CD4+ T cells from a mixed lymphocyte reaction culture, sampled before intestinal transplant. Subset given: CFSE-low proliferating T cells sorted from approximately 6-day pre-transplant mixed lymphocyte reaction (GvH or HvG direction). These TCRs come from a human patient who received an intestinal transplant.

The chain has TRBV28 and TRBJ1-2; D is unclear. CDR1 and CDR2 from the germline V gene are MDHEN and SYDVKM. V was shortened by 3 bases and J by 8 bases, with 7 bases between the two germline ends. The CDR3 loop spans 11 amino acids. As DNA, the CDR3 is TGTGCCAGCAGTTTCGCGGACGGCTACACCTTC. As protein: CASSFADGYTF.

This clone was detected only a few times. V gene TRBV6-1 combines with J gene TRBJ2-5, with D maybe TRBD2 (6 bases). CDR1 is MNHNS and CDR2 is SASEGT in the germline V gene. Trimming took off 6 bases at V and 1 base at J, with 9 bases between the two ends. The CDR3 has 13 residues. The CDR3 here is CASSGSGQETQYF. DNA for the CDR3: TGTGCCAGCAGCGGGAGCGGCCAAGAGACCCAGTACTTC.

This clone has just a few counts. The rearrangement links TRBV4-1 to TRBJ2-7; TRBD2 matches at 8 bases. With V trimmed by 0 bases and J by 3 bases, 7 bases remained unmatched. Germline lookup yields CDR1 MGHRA and CDR2 YSYEKL. This CDR3 is built from 16 residues. Written as DNA, the CDR3 is TGCGCCAGCAGCCAAGATGGGCTAGCGGGTGGCTACGAGCAGTACTTC. This sequence encodes CASSQDGLAGGYEQYF.

The CDR3 region has the DNA TGCGCCAGCAGCTTACTTCCGGGACAGGGAAGATCACCCCTCCACTTT. Protein product: CASSLLPGQGRSPLHF. This chain joins TRBV5-1 and TRBJ1-6; 9 positions match TRBD1. CDR3 length: 16 amino acids. The ends lost 2 bases at V and 10 bases at J; junction bases unmatched: 10. Germline lookup yields CDR1 SGHRS and CDR2 YFSETQ.

The V gene is TRBV6-5, the J gene TRBJ1-1; 7 positions match TRBD1. Trimming at V came to 7 bases and at J to 3 bases, leaving 8 bases not matched to a gene. Germline loops: CDR1 MNHEY, CDR2 SVGAGI. The CDR3 runs to 14 residues. Here the CDR3 DNA reads TGTGCCAGCAATAACGAGGGGGCTTACACTGAAGCTTTCTTT. Translated, it gives CASNNEGAYTEAFF.

This clone was detected only a few times. The CDR3 nucleotides are TGTGCCAGCAGGCTTACTAGAGAGACCCAGTACTTC. Amino acid sequence: CASRLTRETQYF. The chain links TRBV28 to TRBJ2-5; D perhaps matches TRBD2 (5 bases). The CDR3 has 12 amino acids. The germline V gene has CDR1 MDHEN and CDR2 SYDVKM. V was shortened by 6 bases and J by 4 bases, with 9 bases between the two germline ends.

This clone has just a few counts. This rearrangement joins TRBV21-1 to TRBJ1-1. TRBV21-1 is labeled a pseudogene. This CDR3 contains 12 residues. The CDR3 sequence: CASSKGGVEAFF. In nucleotides, the CDR3 is TGTGCCAGCAGCAAAGGGGGGGTTGAAGCTTTCTTT.

Concerning this clone: The junction shows a germline mismatch at one end, possibly a read error. J is TRBJ1-1 and V is TRBV5-1; tentative D call: TRBD1 (6 bases). CDR1 SGHRS and CDR2 YFSETQ come from the germline V gene. CDR3 length: 14 residues. The CDR3 bases are TGTGCCAGCAGCTTCATGGGGGGGCGGTCTGAAGCTTTCTTT. This encodes CASSFMGGRSEAFF.

This chain connects TRBV19 to TRBJ1-4; D gene unclear. CDR3 size: 14 residues. V lost 3 bases and J lost 0, with 5 bases in between. Germline V CDR1 and CDR2: LNHDA, SQIVND (reference sequence). CDR3 sequence reads: CASSMGPTNEKLFF. The CDR3 DNA follows: TGTGCCAGTAGTATGGGCCCAACTAATGAAAAACTGTTTTTT. Variable domain in full (rest from reference TRBV19 and TRBJ1-4): DGGITQSPKYLFRKEGQNVTLSCEQNLNHDAMYWYRQDPGQGLRLIYYSQIVNDFQKGDIAEGYSVSREKKESFPLTVTSAQKNPTAFYLCASSMGPTNEKLFFGSGTQLSVL.